This record concerns one TCR beta chain sequence. Under the authors' procedure: Amplification from reference gene primers served as the basis for estimated nucleated cell counts. TCRdb's copy holds only in-frame clones and misses some; the assay was immunoSEQ multiplex PCR. V and J calls and clone size come straight from that table; D and trimming were deduced from the DNA. The repertoire consists of about 140,000 clones, with around 83% occurring once and the leading ten covering about 1.4%. With 5 bases removed from V and 0 bases from J, the gap between germline ends came to 8 bases. There are 14 residues in the CDR3. Germline V gene data show CDR1 as SGHNT and CDR2 as YENEEA. The data belong to a study of blood T cell repertoires in COVID-19. Background on the study: There were acute and convalescent COVID-19 samples, and they came from the United States, Italy and Spain. PBMCs, B-cell-depleted T cells, or T cells provided the cDNA or gDNA that made up the material.

V gene TRBV11-3 combines with J gene TRBJ1-5; D is uncertain. This sequence was found in a human donor in a cohort sampled during active COVID-19. The specimen was peripheral blood. The CDR3 DNA follows: TGTGCCAGCAGCCTAGTAAATAGCAATCAGCCCCAGCATTTT. Amino acid sequence: CASSLVNSNQPQHF.